This T cell receptor beta chain was recorded in a study of T cell repertoires in cytomegalovirus infection (dated by TCRdb to about 2019). A note on the overall study: Peptide stimulations targeted recently identified HLA-C-restricted CMV epitopes, whose presentation resists viral immunomodulation, together with well-studied HLA-B-restricted epitopes. Donor HLA type was relevant to the analysis, because carriage of CMV infection together with the matching HLA type was indicated by public TCR beta signatures.

The table lists this clonotype with a few counts. Its cognate antigen has yet to be identified. No quality values exist for individual bases; no much larger clone is one base distant. The germline V gene (reference sequence) provides CDR1 SGHKS and CDR2 YYEKEE. From cysteine to phenylalanine, the CDR3 is 12 amino acids long. Only CDR3 DNA remains: 36 bases, in frame from the first base. V drops 4 bases and J drops 10 bases, leaving 13 bases in between. This sample's treatment or condition label indicates: in vitro stimulation with specific CMV peptide epitopes to enrich CMV-specific T cells. The paper as a whole reports these results and caveats: Cumulative frequency of public TCR beta family members discriminated carriers of CMV infection plus the relevant HLA type in this cohort and an independent approximately 400-donor cohort. The ex vivo response was dominated by HLA-C-restricted CMV-specific TCR beta clonotypes, which also provided the single most frequent clonotype in two of eight donors.

Instrument used: Illumina HiSeq 1500. The raw public data were reprocessed by TCRdb itself: fastp quality trimming at Q25, MiXCR clonotype calling, in-frame beta chains only. Each entry merges the rows of one CDR3 protein and shows their most common DNA and genes. A total of roughly 920,000 distinct CDR3 sequences appear in this sample, about a third of them only once. Roughly 13% of the sample is in the top ten clones. The specimen was cultured CD8+ T cells from PBMCs, collected from culture after CMV antigen stimulation. The sequence derives from a human donor in good health (CMV status not recorded). Some clones in this sample may be carry-over from other donors' samples. The V and J genes are TRBV5-5 and TRBJ2-3, with TRBD1 as a weak D call on 6 bases. Read as DNA, the sequence is TGTGCCAGCAGCCTGCGACAGGATGCGCAGTATTTT. Translated, it reads CASSLRQDAQYF.